This T cell receptor beta chain was identified during a study of T cells in Graves' hyperthyroidism and ophthalmopathy. General observations from the study: Among thyroid clonotypes expanded above 0.001, most also appeared in blood. Ophthalmopathy was separated from stable hyperthyroidism by a 13 V-J model.

About this clonotype itself: Its target is unknown.

Across 18 months, stable Graves' hyperthyroidism was marked by no progression to ophthalmopathy. With a duration under 2 months, the hyperthyroidism was newly diagnosed in patients aged 18 to 65. Germline V gives CDR1 LNHDA, CDR2 SQIVND (reference sequence). Trimming pared 1 base from V and 0 bases from J, leaving 9 bases between. CDR3 length: 16 amino acids. RNA transcripts were the template for amplifying TCR beta CDR3 regions. The HTBI primer set drove a first-round RT-PCR of the TCR CDR3. Via MiXCR, TCRdb re-called the multiplex PCR reads, giving one row per CDR3 protein. The sample includes around 420,000 distinct CDR3 sequences, roughly 15% of them seen just once.

Sequencing was performed on blood. This TCR derives from a young woman with Graves' hyperthyroidism. This chain connects TRBV19 to TRBJ2-2; a weak D match, TRBD2 (7 bases). DNA of the CDR3: TGTGCCAGTAGTATAGGGGGGGGCGCGAACACCGGGGAGCTGTTTTTT. As protein: CASSIGGGANTGELFF.